In this sample, the clone carrying this TCR beta chain turned up once. The antigen is unknown. This specimen belongs to a study of OX40 agonist ivuxolimab in advanced cancers. Study summary: A partial response was reached by three patients: one with hepatocellular carcinoma and two with cutaneous melanoma. Whole-study results and caveats: Expanded clones tended on average to be more numerous among CD8+ T cells than CD4+.

This CDR3 region has 15 residues. With 5 bases clipped from V and 7 bases from J, the junction kept 8 bases outside the gene matches. The germline gives CDR1 MDHEN, CDR2 SYDVKM. Method: immunoSEQ multiplex PCR; TCRdb's copy keeps in-frame clones and lacks some. Among about 76,000 clones listed, roughly nine tenths were seen once. This receptor was taken from an adult with an advanced solid tumor such as melanoma, head and neck, liver or kidney cancer. The sample here was CD4+ or CD8+ T cells sorted from blood, taken in a trial of the OX40 agonist ivuxolimab. The gene calls are TRBV28 and TRBJ1-4, with 9 bases matching TRBD1. The CDR3 bases are TGTGCCAGCAGTACCATACAGGGGGCTGGTGAAAAACTGTTTTTT. Its protein product is CASSTIQGAGEKLFF.